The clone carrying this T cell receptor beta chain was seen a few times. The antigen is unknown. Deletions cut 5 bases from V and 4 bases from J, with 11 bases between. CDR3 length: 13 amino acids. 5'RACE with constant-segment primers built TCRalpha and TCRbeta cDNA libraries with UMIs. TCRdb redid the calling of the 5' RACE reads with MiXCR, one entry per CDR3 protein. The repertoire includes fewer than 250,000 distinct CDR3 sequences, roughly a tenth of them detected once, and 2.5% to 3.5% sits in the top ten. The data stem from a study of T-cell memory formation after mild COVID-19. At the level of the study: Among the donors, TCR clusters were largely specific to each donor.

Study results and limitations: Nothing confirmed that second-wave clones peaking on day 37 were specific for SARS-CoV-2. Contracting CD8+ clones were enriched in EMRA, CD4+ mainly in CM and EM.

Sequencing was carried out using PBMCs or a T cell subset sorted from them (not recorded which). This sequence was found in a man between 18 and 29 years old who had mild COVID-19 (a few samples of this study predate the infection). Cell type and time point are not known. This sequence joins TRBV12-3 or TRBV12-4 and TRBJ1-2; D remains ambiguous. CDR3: CASSRLGGYGYTF. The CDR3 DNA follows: TGTGCCAGCAGTCGACTCGGCGGCTATGGCTACACCTTC.